Presented here are 3 T cell receptor beta chains from one specimen sequenced in a study of shared clonotypes between healthy human individuals. Clones were read by immunoSEQ multiplex PCR, and TCRdb kept only the in-frame ones, dropping some. The table shows about 680,000 clones, with about 91% occurring only once. Selected positively for CCR7 and CD45RO-negative, naive CD8 cells excluded terminally differentiated effector memory CD45RA+ cells. Sequenced sample: naive CD8+ T cells sorted from blood. Receptors were obtained from a man aged 25 to 40 in good health.

This chain connects TRBV28 to TRBJ1-2; 7 positions agree with TRBD1. With V trimmed by 6 bases and J by 8 bases, 12 bases remained unmatched. The germline CDR1 and CDR2 sequences are MDHEN and SYDVKM. The CDR3 is 14 residues long. The CDR3 protein is CASRPPGQKIGYTF. The CDR3 bases are TGTGCCAGCAGGCCCCCGGGACAGAAAATAGGCTACACCTTC.

This chain connects TRBV27 to TRBJ1-5; D remains ambiguous. V was shortened by 5 bases and J by 2 bases, with 13 bases between the two germline ends. The length of the CDR3 is 15 residues. The germline V gene encodes CDR1 MNHEY and CDR2 SMNVEV (reference sequence). The CDR3 bases are TGTGCCAGCAGTCCCAACAGCGGGGGCAATCAGCCCCAGCATTTT. Translating it yields CASSPNSGGNQPQHF.

The V call is TRBV11-2, the J call TRBJ2-1; maybe TRBD2 (5 bases). The V end was cut by 0 bases, the J end by 7 bases, with 10 bases between. CDR3 length: 14 residues. The germline CDR1 and CDR2 sequences are SGHAT and FQNNGV. CDR3 in amino acids: CASSLEVGENEQFF. CDR3 sequence (DNA): TGTGCCAGCAGCTTAGAGGTCGGGGAAAATGAGCAGTTCTTC.